The rows below give T cell receptor beta chains drawn from one sample of a study of human T cells and chemical hapten exposure. TCRdb ran MiXCR on the RACE reads and lists one entry per CDR3 protein. Seen here are 150,000 to 200,000 distinct CDR3 sequences, under 25% observed once, and the top ten hold around 2.5%. The sample consisted of whole blood, taken in connection with sensitization to the hapten diphenylcyclopropenone (DPC). The receptors here all came from a woman in her 40s with alopecia areata. Some clones in this sample may be carry-over from other donors' samples. CDR3s include the opening cysteine and the closing phenylalanine or tryptophan. The order of the fields is V gene, D gene, clone size, J gene, CDR3 length, CDR3 protein, CDR3 DNA. D genes are given only for firm matches. Rows may omit the clone size; those that give it use once, few, many or a size class.

>TRBV7-2|-|-|TRBJ2-7|14
CASTTKGDRYEQYF
TGTGCCAGCACCACGAAGGGGGACCGATACGAGCAGTACTTC
>TRBV20-1|-|few|TRBJ2-3|11
CSARDTQEEYF
TGCAGTGCTAGAGATACACAGGAAGAGTATTTT
>TRBV6-5|-|-|TRBJ2-7|15
CASSYAGKVRHEQYF
TGTGCCAGCAGTTACGCCGGCAAGGTCCGCCACGAGCAGTACTTC
>TRBV20-1|-|few|TRBJ2-7|14
CSARDLYLESKQYF
TGCAGTGCTAGAGACCTTTACCTAGAAAGTAAGCAGTACTTC
>TRBV10-3|TRBD2|-|TRBJ2-1|16
CAIGTSGGNSYNEQFF
TGTGCCATCGGGACTAGCGGGGGTAACTCCTACAATGAGCAGTTCTTC
>TRBV2|-|few|TRBJ2-7|15
CASRKAVSGHYEQYF
TGTGCCAGCAGGAAGGCCGTTAGCGGCCATTACGAGCAGTACTTC
>TRBV7-2|TRBD1|few|TRBJ2-3|16
CASSFGQAAYTDTQYF
TGTGCCAGCAGCTTTGGACAGGCCGCTTACACAGATACGCAGTATTTT
>TRBV7-9|TRBD2|few|TRBJ2-1|14
CASRPGLRDYEQFF
TGTGCCAGCAGACCGGGACTAAGAGACTATGAGCAGTTCTTC
>TRBV7-8|-|few|TRBJ2-1|14
CASSLGSGRDEQFF
TGTGCCAGCAGCTTAGGGAGCGGCCGGGATGAGCAGTTCTTC
>TRBV9|TRBD2|few|TRBJ2-1|15
CASSARGTRANEQFF
TGTGCCAGCAGCGCGCGCGGGACTAGGGCCAATGAGCAGTTCTTC
>TRBV23-1|-|-|TRBJ2-1|16
CASSQSRGSSYNEQFF
TGCGCCAGCAGTCAATCGCGTGGGAGCTCCTACAATGAGCAGTTCTTC
>TRBV11-2|-|few|TRBJ2-7|14
CASTLSDGGYEQYF
TGTGCCAGCACCCTATCGGACGGGGGCTACGAGCAGTACTTC
>TRBV28|TRBD1|many|TRBJ1-1|15
CASSLGGQTNTEAFF
TGTGCCAGCAGTTTAGGGGGACAGACTAACACTGAAGCTTTCTTT
>TRBV6-2/TRBV6-3|TRBD1|-|TRBJ2-7|14
CASKSGTGGYEQYF
TGTGCCAGCAAATCCGGGACAGGGGGCTACGAGCAGTACTTC
>TRBV18|-|few|TRBJ1-1|13
CASSRGVNTEAFF
TGTGCCAGCTCCCGGGGCGTCAACACTGAAGCTTTCTTT
>TRBV28|-|-|TRBJ2-1|14
CASKIIQGNNEQFF
TGTGCCAGCAAAATAATACAGGGTAACAATGAGCAGTTCTTC
>TRBV6-2/TRBV6-3|-|-|TRBJ2-7|14
CASSFGLHSYEQYF
TGTGCCAGCAGTTTCGGTCTCCACTCCTACGAGCAGTACTTC
>TRBV20-1|TRBD1|-|TRBJ1-3|16
CSAVMTRDSSGNTIYF
TGCAGTGCTGTCATGACAAGGGACAGCTCTGGAAACACCATATATTTT
>TRBV7-2|TRBD1|-|TRBJ1-1|13
CASTFFGTAEAFF
TGTGCCAGCACCTTCTTCGGGACAGCCGAAGCTTTCTTT
>TRBV27|TRBD1|-|TRBJ2-7|13
CASTGQGGVGQYF
TGTGCCAGCACAGGACAGGGGGGAGTTGGGCAGTACTTC
>TRBV7-2|-|many|TRBJ2-7|15
CASSRGQGHLREQYF
TGTGCCAGCAGCAGAGGTCAGGGCCATCTACGAGAGCAGTACTTC
>TRBV6-5|-|-|TRBJ1-2|13
CASRVDSPMRYTF
TGTGCCAGCAGGGTCGACAGCCCTATGCGCTACACCTTC
>TRBV10-3|TRBD1|-|TRBJ1-6|14
CATGAGQTNSPLHF
TGTGCCACGGGGGCGGGACAGACGAATTCACCCCTCCACTTT
>TRBV20-1|-|-|TRBJ2-2|13
CSARRGVTGELFF
TGCAGTGCTAGAAGAGGTGTCACCGGGGAGCTGTTTTTT
>TRBV12-3/TRBV12-4|-|-|TRBJ2-5|15
CASSARHGVQETQYF
TGTGCCAGCAGTGCCCGACACGGGGTCCAAGAGACCCAGTACTTC
>TRBV28|-|-|TRBJ2-7|16
CASRRLPGRSSYEQYF
TGTGCCAGCCGTAGGTTGCCAGGGAGGAGCTCCTACGAGCAGTACTTC
>TRBV20-1|TRBD2|-|TRBJ2-7|16
CSASVTGLAVNYEQYF
TGCAGTGCTAGTGTCACGGGACTAGCGGTGAACTACGAGCAGTACTTC
>TRBV20-1|-|-|TRBJ1-1|12
CSARGGWTEAFF
TGCAGTGCTAGAGGGGGGTGGACTGAAGCTTTCTTT
>TRBV29-1|TRBD1|few|TRBJ1-2|17
CSVEEYGATGGTYGYTF
TGCAGCGTTGAGGAATATGGGGCAACAGGGGGAACCTATGGCTACACCTTC
>TRBV7-9|-|-|TRBJ2-1|15
CASSGDRRPYNEQFF
TGTGCCAGCAGCGGAGACAGGAGACCCTACAATGAGCAGTTCTTC
>TRBV25-1|TRBD2|-|TRBJ2-5|16
CASTQHQGLASETQYF
TGTGCCAGCACCCAACATCAGGGACTAGCGAGCGAGACCCAGTACTTC
>TRBV5-1|TRBD2|-|TRBJ2-1|16
CASSLRTSGISDEQFF
TGCGCCAGCAGCTTGAGAACTAGCGGGATCTCGGATGAGCAGTTCTTC
>TRBV7-9|TRBD1|-|TRBJ1-6|15
CASTEQGTGNSPLHF
TGTGCCAGCACCGAACAGGGGACGGGTAATTCACCCCTCCACTTT
>TRBV5-1|-|-|TRBJ2-2|15
CASSLASHMGGELFF
TGCGCCAGCAGCTTGGCCTCCCATATGGGCGGGGAGCTGTTTTTT
>TRBV20-1|-|-|TRBJ2-5|14
CSAEMGQPRETQYF
TGCAGTGCCGAAATGGGACAACCCAGAGAGACCCAGTACTTC
>TRBV20-1|TRBD2|few|TRBJ2-7|14
CSARAGGGPHEQYF
TGCAGTGCTAGAGCGGGGGGGGGACCCCACGAGCAGTACTTC
>TRBV29-1|TRBD1|-|TRBJ1-1|13
CSVSRLQGEEAFF
TGCAGCGTCAGTAGGTTACAGGGGGAAGAAGCTTTCTTT
>TRBV9|-|-|TRBJ1-4|14
CASSPEAGEGKLFF
TGTGCCAGCAGCCCAGAGGCAGGGGAGGGGAAACTGTTTTTT
>TRBV6-2/TRBV6-3|-|-|TRBJ1-1|14
CASSYLTMNTEAFF
TGTGCCAGCAGTTACTTGACAATGAACACTGAAGCTTTCTTT
>TRBV4-3|-|-|TRBJ1-2|15
CASSQEEGKLYGYTF
TGCGCCAGCAGCCAAGAAGAAGGGAAGCTCTATGGCTACACCTTC
>TRBV10-3|TRBD1|-|TRBJ1-1|16
CATIAGQGASPTEAFF
TGTGCCACCATAGCGGGACAGGGGGCAAGTCCGACTGAAGCTTTCTTT
>TRBV20-1|-|-|TRBJ2-3|14
CSARISSNTDTQYF
TGCAGTGCTAGAATTTCGTCAAATACAGATACGCAGTATTTT